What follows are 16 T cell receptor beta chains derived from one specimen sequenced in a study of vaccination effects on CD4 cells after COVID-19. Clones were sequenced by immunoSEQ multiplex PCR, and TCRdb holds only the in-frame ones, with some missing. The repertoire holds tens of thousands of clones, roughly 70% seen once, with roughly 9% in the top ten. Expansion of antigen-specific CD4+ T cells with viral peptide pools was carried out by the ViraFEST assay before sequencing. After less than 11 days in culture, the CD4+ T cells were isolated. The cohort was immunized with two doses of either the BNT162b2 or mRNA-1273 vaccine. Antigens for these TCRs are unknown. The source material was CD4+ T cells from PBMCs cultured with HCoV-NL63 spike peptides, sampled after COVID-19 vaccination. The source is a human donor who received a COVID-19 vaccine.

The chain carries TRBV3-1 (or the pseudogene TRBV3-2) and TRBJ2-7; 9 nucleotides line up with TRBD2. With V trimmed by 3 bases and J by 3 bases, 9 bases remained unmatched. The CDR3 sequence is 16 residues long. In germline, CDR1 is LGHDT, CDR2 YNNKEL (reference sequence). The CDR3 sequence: CASSQRAGGISYEQYF. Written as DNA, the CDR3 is TGTGCCAGCAGCCAGAGAGCGGGAGGTATTAGCTACGAGCAGTACTTC.

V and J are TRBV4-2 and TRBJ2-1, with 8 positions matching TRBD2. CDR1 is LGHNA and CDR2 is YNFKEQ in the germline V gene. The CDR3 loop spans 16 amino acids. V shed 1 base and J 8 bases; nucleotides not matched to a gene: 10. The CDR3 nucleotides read TGTGCCAGCAGCCAAGGCGGCGCTAGCGGGTATCATGAGCAGTTCTTC. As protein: CASSQGGASGYHEQFF.

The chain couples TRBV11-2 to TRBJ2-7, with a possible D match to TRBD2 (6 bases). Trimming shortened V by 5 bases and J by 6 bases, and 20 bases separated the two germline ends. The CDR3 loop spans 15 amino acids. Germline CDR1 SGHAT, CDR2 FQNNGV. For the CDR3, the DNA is TGTGCCAGCAGCCCCACCGCCGTGGAGGGCCGCGAGCAGTACTTC. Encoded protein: CASSPTAVEGREQYF.

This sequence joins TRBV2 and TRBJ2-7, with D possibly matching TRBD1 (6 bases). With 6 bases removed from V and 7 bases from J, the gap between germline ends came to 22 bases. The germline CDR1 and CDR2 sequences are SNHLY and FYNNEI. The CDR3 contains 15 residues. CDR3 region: CASSKVSTGWDEQYF. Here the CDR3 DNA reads TGTGCCAGCAGCAAGGTCTCGACAGGCTGGGATGAGCAGTACTTC.

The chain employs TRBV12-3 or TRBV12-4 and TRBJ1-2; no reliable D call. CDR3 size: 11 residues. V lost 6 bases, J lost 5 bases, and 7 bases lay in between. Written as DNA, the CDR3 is TGTGCCAGCAGCCTCTCATATGGCTACACCTTC. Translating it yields CASSLSYGYTF.

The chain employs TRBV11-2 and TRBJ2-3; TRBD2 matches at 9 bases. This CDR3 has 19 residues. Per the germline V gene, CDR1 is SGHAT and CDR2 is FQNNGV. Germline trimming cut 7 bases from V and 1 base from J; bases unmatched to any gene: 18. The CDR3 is CASMGLAAGGRLGTDTQYF. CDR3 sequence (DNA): TGTGCCAGCATGGGGTTGGCAGCGGGAGGAAGATTAGGCACAGATACGCAGTATTTT.

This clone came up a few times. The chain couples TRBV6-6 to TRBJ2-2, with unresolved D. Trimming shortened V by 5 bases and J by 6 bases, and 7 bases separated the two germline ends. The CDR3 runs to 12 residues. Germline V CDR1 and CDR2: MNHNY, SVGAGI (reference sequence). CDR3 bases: TGTGCCAGCAGTCCACGACCCGGGGAGCTGTTTTTT. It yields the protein CASSPRPGELFF.

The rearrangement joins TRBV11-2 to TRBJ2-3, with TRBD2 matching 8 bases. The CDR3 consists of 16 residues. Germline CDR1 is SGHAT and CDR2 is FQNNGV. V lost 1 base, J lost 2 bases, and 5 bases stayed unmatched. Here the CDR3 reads CASSLVSGDNTDTQYF. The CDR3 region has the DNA TGTGCCAGCAGCTTAGTTAGCGGGGATAACACAGATACGCAGTATTTT.

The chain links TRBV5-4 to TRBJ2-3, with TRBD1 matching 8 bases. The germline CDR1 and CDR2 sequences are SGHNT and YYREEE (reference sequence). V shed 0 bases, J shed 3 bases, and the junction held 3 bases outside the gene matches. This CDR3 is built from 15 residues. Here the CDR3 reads CASSLDQGATDTQYF. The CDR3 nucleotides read TGTGCCAGCAGCTTGGACCAGGGGGCGACAGATACGCAGTATTTT.

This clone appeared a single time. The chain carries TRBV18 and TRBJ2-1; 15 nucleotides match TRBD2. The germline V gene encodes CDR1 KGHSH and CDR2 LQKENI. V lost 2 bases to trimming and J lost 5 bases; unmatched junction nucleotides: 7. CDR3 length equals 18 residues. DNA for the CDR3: TGTGCCAGCTCACCAATTTTAGGACTAGCGGGAGGGAACAATGAGCAGTTCTTC. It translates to CASSPILGLAGGNNEQFF.

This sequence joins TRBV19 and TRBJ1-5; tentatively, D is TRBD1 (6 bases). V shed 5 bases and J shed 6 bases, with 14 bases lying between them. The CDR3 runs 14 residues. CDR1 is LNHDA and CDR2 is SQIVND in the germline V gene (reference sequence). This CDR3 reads CASSGEQGGQPQHF. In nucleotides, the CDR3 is TGTGCCAGTAGTGGAGAACAAGGGGGTCAGCCCCAGCATTTT.

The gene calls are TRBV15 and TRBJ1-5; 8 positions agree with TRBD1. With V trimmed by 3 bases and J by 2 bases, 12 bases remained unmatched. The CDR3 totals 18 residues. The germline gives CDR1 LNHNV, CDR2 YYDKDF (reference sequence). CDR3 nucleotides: TGTGCCACCAGCAGCCCAGGTACAGGGGGGTTCCGCAATCAGCCCCAGCATTTT. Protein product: CATSSPGTGGFRNQPQHF.

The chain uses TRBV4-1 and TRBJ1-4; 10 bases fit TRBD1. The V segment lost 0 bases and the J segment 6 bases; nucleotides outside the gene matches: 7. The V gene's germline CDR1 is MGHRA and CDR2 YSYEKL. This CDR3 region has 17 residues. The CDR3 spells CASSQDGRTGGDEKLFF. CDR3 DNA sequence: TGCGCCAGCAGCCAAGATGGGCGGACAGGGGGGGATGAAAAACTGTTTTTT.

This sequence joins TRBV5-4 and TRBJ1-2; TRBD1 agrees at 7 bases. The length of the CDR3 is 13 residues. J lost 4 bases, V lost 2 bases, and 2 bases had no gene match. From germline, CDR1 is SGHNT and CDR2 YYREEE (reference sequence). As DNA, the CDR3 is TGTGCCAGCAGCTTCGGACAGGTCTATGGCTACACCTTC. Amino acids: CASSFGQVYGYTF.

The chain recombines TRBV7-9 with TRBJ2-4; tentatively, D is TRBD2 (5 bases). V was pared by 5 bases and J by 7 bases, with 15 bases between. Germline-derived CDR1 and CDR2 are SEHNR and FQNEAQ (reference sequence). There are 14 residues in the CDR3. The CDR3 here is CASSAALAGNIQYF. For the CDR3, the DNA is TGTGCCAGCAGCGCCGCCCTGGCGGGTAACATTCAGTACTTC. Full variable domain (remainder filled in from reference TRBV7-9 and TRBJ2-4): DTGVSQNPRHKITKRGQNVTFRCDPISEHNRLYWYRQTLGQGPEFLTYFQNEAQLEKSRLLSDRFSAERPKGSFSTLEIQRTEQGDSAMYLCASSAALAGNIQYFGAGTRLSVL.

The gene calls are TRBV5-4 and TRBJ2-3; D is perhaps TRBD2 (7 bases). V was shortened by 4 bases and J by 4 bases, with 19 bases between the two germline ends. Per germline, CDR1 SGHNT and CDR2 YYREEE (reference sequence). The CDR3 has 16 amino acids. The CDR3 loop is CASSGALRGGADTQYF. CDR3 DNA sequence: TGTGCCAGCAGCGGGGCCTTAAGAGGGGGGGCAGATACGCAGTATTTT.